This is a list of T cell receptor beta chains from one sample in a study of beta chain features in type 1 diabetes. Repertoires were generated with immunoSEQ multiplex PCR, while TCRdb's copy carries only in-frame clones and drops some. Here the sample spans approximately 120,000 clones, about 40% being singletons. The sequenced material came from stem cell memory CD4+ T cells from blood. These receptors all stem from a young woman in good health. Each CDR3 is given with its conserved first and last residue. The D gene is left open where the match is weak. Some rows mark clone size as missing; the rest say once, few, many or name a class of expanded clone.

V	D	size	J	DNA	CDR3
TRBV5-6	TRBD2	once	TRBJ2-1	TGTGCCAGCAGCCTACCGGGACTAGCGGGAGGGAATGAGCAGTTCTTC	CASSLPGLAGGNEQFF
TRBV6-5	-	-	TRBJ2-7	TGTGCCACCGGTAGCGGCTCCTACGAGCAGTACTTC	CATGSGSYEQYF
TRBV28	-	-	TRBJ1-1	TGTGCCAGCAGTTTTCCAGGGAGGACTGAAGCTTTCTTT	CASSFPGRTEAFF
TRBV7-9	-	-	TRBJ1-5	TGTGCCAGCAGCGGAGGAGGGAATCAGCCCCAGCATTTT	CASSGGGNQPQHF
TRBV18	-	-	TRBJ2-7	TGTGCCAGCTCACCACGGTCAGAGGCACACGAGCAGTACTTC	CASSPRSEAHEQYF
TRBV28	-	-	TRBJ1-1	TGTGCCAGCAAGGACGGGGGGCCCATGAACACTGAAGCTTTCTTT	CASKDGGPMNTEAFF
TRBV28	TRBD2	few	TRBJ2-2	TGTGCCAGCAGCCGGGGACTACAGAACACCGGGGAGCTGTTTTTT	CASSRGLQNTGELFF
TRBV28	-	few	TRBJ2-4	TGTGCCAGCAGTTTGCCCGGGTACAAAAACATTCAGTACTTC	CASSLPGYKNIQYF
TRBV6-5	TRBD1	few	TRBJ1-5	TGTGCCAGCAGGAACAGGGGTGGGAATCAGCCCCAGCATTTT	CASRNRGGNQPQHF
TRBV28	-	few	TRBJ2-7	TGTGCCAGCAGTGGTCAGGGCGGATCCTACGAGCAGTACTTC	CASSGQGGSYEQYF
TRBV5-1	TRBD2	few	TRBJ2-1	TGCGCCAGCAGCTTCCAGACCGGGACTAGCGGGTACAATGAGCAGTTCTTC	CASSFQTGTSGYNEQFF
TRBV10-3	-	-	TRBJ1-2	TGTGCCATCAGGGGGACACAGGAGTATGGCTACACCTTC	CAIRGTQEYGYTF
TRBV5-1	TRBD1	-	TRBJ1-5	TGCGCCAGCAGCCCACAGGGGATCGGACAGCCCCAGCATTTT	CASSPQGIGQPQHF
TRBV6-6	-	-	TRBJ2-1	TGTGCCAGCAGTAACACAGGGTTCTCCTACAATGAGCAGTTCTTC	CASSNTGFSYNEQFF
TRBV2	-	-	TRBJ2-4	TGTGCCAGCAGGGGAAGTAGCGGCGGAAACATTCAGTACTTC	CASRGSSGGNIQYF
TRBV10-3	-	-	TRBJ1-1	TGTGCCATCAGTGATGCAGGGGCCCGAAACACTGAAGCTTTCTTT	CAISDAGARNTEAFF
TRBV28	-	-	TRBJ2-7	TGTGCCAGCCGCCGGACCACTAGCTCCTACGAGCAGTACTTC	CASRRTTSSYEQYF
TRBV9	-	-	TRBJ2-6	TGTGCCAGCAGCGTGACAGTCTCTGGGGCCAACGTCCTGACTTTC	CASSVTVSGANVLTF
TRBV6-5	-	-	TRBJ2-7	TGTGCCAGCAGTTACATCCCCGGCGAGCAGTACTTC	CASSYIPGEQYF
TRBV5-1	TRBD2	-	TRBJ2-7	TGCGCCAGCAGCTGGGGGACTAGCGGCTACGAGCAGTACTTC	CASSWGTSGYEQYF
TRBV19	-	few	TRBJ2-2	TGTGCCAGTAGTATTGGAGGCTTGGGCGGGGAGCTGTTTTTT	CASSIGGLGGELFF
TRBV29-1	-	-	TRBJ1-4	TGCAGCGGAGGGGGAAAGAGAGGAGAAAAACTGTTTTTT	CSGGGKRGEKLFF
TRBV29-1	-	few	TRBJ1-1	TGCAGCGTCGCTAGGAGACAGGACATGAACACTGAAGCTTTCTTT	CSVARRQDMNTEAFF
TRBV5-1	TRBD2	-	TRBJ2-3	TGCGCCAGCAGCTTGGTCAGCGGGAGTATGTCAGATACGCAGTATTTT	CASSLVSGSMSDTQYF
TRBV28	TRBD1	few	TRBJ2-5	TGTGCCAGCAGTTCCCTGGGGACAGCTAAAGAGACCCAGTACTTC	CASSSLGTAKETQYF
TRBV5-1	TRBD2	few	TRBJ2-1	TGCGCCAGCGGACTACTAGCGGGAGGGCCGTATGAGCAGTTCTTC	CASGLLAGGPYEQFF
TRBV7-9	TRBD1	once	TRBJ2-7	TGTGCCAGCAGCCTTTACAGGGGAACCTACGAGCAGTACTTC	CASSLYRGTYEQYF
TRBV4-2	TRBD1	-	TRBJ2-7	TGTGCCAGCAGCCCCGGGACAGGGGTAGACGAGCAGTACTTC	CASSPGTGVDEQYF
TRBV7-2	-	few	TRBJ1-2	TGTGCCAGCAGCCCCTTTTCGAGTGGTGGCTATGGCTACACCTTC	CASSPFSSGGYGYTF
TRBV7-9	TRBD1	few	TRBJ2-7	TGTGCCAGCAGCTTCCGGGACAGGGGTCGCTACGAGCAGTACTTC	CASSFRDRGRYEQYF
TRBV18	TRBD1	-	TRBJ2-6	TGTGCCAGCTCACCTGACAGGGCTGGGGCCAACGTCCTGACTTTC	CASSPDRAGANVLTF
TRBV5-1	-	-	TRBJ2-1	TGCGCCAGCGGAGCAGGGGAGAAAGAGCAGTTCTTC	CASGAGEKEQFF
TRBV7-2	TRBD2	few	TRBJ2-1	TGTGCCAGCAGCCCCGGGACTAGCGGACCTCAGAATGAGCAGTTCTTC	CASSPGTSGPQNEQFF
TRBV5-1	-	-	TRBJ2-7	TGCGCCAGCGGACCCGGGACACCGGCCTACGAGCAGTACTTC	CASGPGTPAYEQYF
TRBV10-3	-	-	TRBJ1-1	TGTGCCATCAGTGAGTCCGCAGGCCGAACCTCTTTGAACACTGAAGCTTTCTTT	CAISESAGRTSLNTEAFF
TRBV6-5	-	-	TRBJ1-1	TGTGCCAGCAGTTACTTGGGCAACACTGAAGCTTTCTTT	CASSYLGNTEAFF
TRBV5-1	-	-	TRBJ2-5	TGCGCCAGCGACACCGACAGGCCTCCGTTGGCGACCCAGTACTTC	CASDTDRPPLATQYF
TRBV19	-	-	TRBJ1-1	TGTGCCAGTAGCGACAGGAGGTGGGGCACTGAAGCTTTCTTT	CASSDRRWGTEAFF
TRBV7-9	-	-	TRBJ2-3	TGTGCCAGCAGCCACCCCCGGGGCAGGGGTCCGGCAGATACGCAGTATTTT	CASSHPRGRGPADTQYF
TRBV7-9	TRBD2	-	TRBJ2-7	TGTGCCAGCAGCTCCGGGGCGACTAGCGGGAACCACGAGCAGTACTTC	CASSSGATSGNHEQYF
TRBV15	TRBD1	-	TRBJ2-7	TGTGCCACCAGCAGACCGGGACAGGGTTACTACGAGCAGTACTTC	CATSRPGQGYYEQYF
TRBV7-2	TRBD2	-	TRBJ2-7	TGTGCCAGCAGCCCCCGTGGAGCGGGATCCTACGAGCAGTACTTC	CASSPRGAGSYEQYF
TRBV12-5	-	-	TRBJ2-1	TGTGCTAGTGGTTTGGTTGTCGGGAGTAGGTACAATGAGCAGTTCTTC	CASGLVVGSRYNEQFF
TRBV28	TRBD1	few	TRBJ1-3	TGTGCCAGCAGTCTCGGGACAGTTGGAAACACCATATATTTT	CASSLGTVGNTIYF
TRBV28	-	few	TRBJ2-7	TGTGCCAGCAGTTCACCTTCCAAGGGGAACTCCTACGAGCAGTACTTC	CASSSPSKGNSYEQYF
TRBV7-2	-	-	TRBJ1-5	TGTGCCAGCAGCCTCCCCCAAGGGGGCAATCAGCCCCAGCATTTT	CASSLPQGGNQPQHF
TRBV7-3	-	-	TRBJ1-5	TGTGCCAGCAGCTTAACGTCAGGGCAGCCCCAGCATTTT	CASSLTSGQPQHF
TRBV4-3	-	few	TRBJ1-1	TGCGCCAGCAGTCGCAACGGGGGAGGGACTGAAGCTTTCTTT	CASSRNGGGTEAFF
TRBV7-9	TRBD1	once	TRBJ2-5	TGTGCCAGCAGCTTACTCAGGGGGCGGGAGACCCAGTACTTC	CASSLLRGRETQYF
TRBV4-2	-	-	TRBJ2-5	TGTGCCAGCAGCCAAGAGAATCACAGACAAGAGACCCAGTACTTC	CASSQENHRQETQYF
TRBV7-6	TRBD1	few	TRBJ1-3	TGTGCCAGCAGTTACAGGGGTGGAAACACCATATATTTT	CASSYRGGNTIYF
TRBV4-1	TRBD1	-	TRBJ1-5	TGCGCCAGCAGCCAGGGGCCGGACAGGGTCTATAGCAATCAGCCCCAGCATTTT	CASSQGPDRVYSNQPQHF
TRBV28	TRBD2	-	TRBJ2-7	TGTGCCAGCAGTAGCACGGGGACTAGAGAGGACGAGCAGTACTTC	CASSSTGTREDEQYF
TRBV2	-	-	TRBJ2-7	TGTGCCAGCAGACTGAACTACGAGCAGTACTTC	CASRLNYEQYF
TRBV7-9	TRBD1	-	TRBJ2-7	TGTGCCAGCAGCCGGGACAGGGGGAACTACGAGCAGTACTTC	CASSRDRGNYEQYF
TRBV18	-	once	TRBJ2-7	TGTGCCAGCTCACGACAGAGCTCCTACGAGCAGTACTTC	CASSRQSSYEQYF
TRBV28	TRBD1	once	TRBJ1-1	TGTGCCAGCAGTACTATCGGACAGGGGGGAACTGAAGCTTTCTTT	CASSTIGQGGTEAFF
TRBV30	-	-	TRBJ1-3	TGTGCCTGGAGTGTAACCGGGGTTAGAGGAAACACCATATATTTT	CAWSVTGVRGNTIYF